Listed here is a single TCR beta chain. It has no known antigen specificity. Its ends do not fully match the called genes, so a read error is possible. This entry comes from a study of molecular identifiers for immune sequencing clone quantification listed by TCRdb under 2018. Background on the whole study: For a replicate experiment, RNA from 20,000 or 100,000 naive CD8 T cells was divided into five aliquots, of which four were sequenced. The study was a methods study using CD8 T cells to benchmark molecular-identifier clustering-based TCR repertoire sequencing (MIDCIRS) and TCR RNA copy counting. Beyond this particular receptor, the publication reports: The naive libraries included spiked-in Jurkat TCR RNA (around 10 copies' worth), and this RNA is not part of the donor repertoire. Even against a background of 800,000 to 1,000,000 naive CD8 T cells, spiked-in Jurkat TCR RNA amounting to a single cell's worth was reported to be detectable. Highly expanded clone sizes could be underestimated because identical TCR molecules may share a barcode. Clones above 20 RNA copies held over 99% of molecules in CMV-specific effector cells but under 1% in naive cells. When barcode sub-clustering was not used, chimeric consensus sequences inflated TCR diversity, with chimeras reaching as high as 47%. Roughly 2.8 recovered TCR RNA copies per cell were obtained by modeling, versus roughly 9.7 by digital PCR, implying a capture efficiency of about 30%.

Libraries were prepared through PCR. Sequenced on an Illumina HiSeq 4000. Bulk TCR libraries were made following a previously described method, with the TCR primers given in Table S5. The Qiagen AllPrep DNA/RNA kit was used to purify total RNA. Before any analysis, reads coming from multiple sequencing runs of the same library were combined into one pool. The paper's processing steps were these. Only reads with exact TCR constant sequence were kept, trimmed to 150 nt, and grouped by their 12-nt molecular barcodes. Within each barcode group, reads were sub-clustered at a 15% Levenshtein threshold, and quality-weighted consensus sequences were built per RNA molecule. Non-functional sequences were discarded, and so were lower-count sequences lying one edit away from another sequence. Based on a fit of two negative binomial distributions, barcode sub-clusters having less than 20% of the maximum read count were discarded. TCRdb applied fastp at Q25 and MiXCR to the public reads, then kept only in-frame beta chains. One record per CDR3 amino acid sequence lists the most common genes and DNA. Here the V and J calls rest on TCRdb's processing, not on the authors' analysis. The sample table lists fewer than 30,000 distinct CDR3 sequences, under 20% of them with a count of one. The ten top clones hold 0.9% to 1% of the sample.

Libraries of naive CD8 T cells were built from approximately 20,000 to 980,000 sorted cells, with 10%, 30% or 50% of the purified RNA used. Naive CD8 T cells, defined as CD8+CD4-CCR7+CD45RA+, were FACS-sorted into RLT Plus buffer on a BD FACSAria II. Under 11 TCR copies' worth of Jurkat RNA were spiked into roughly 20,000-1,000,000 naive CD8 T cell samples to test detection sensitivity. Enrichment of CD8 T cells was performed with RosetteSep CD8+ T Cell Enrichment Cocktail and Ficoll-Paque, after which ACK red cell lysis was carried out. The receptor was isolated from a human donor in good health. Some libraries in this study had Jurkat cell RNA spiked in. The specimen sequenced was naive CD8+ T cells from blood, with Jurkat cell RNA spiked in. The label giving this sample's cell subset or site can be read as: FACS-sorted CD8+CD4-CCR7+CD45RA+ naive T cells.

The CDR3 has the sequence CASGFPPGGIQETQYF. The DNA reads as follows: TGTGCCAGCGGTTTCCCCCCCGGGGGGATTCAAGAGACCCAGTACTTC. The V and J segments used are TRBV28 and TRBJ2-5; 7 central nucleotides agree with TRBD2. Taken from cysteine to phenylalanine, the CDR3 has 16 residues. Only the CDR3 portion is preserved as DNA: 48 bases, with reading frame beginning at the first base. The germline V gene provides CDR1 MDHEN and CDR2 SYDVKM.